These 22 T cell receptor beta chains came from one sample sequenced in a study of T cell responses to AZD1222 COVID-19 vaccine. This table comes from immunoSEQ multiplex PCR, and its TCRdb copy is limited to in-frame clones, with some not included. Among 68,000 or so clones listed, about four fifths were seen once. This material consisted of peripheral blood, taken on day 0 of AZD1222 vaccination. The receptor set was obtained from an adult in good health.

The V gene is TRBV4-1, the J gene TRBJ2-7; 7 nucleotides agree with TRBD1. This CDR3 has 16 amino acids. The germline V gene encodes CDR1 MGHRA and CDR2 YSYEKL. Trimming cost V 3 bases and J 2 bases; bases outside gene matches: 10. CDR3 residues: CASSQDDRVRTYEQYF. The CDR3 DNA reads as TGCGCCAGCAGCCAGGACGACAGGGTTAGGACCTACGAGCAGTACTTC.

The V gene is TRBV7-9, the J gene TRBJ2-7; 7 bases are a match to TRBD2. Germline CDR1 is SEHNR and CDR2 is FQNEAQ (reference sequence). V shed 5 bases and J 2 bases; nucleotides not matched to a gene: 6. The CDR3 sequence is 14 residues long. In nucleotides, the CDR3 is TGTGCCAGCAGCCCACCGCGGGGGACCTACGAGCAGTACTTC. Amino acid sequence: CASSPPRGTYEQYF.

This clone was picked up one time. The J gene is TRBJ2-1, the V gene TRBV5-1; 7 bases line up with TRBD2. The germline V gene encodes CDR1 SGHRS and CDR2 YFSETQ. This CDR3 spans 15 amino acids. Trimming cost V 3 bases and J 7 bases; bases outside gene matches: 10. The CDR3 here is CASSSRTSRPNEQFF. The CDR3 DNA reads as TGCGCCAGCAGCTCCCGGACTAGTAGGCCAAATGAGCAGTTCTTC.

This clone showed up just once. The V gene is TRBV28, the J gene TRBJ1-6, with D hard to call. CDR3 size: 12 residues. V was pared by 11 bases and J by 8 bases, with 13 bases between. CDR1 is MDHEN and CDR2 is SYDVKM in the germline V gene. CDR3 sequence (DNA): TGTGCCTCCTTTGGGGTTGATTCACCCCTCCACTTT. Translation gives CASFGVDSPLHF.

This clone occurred once. This chain connects TRBV7-9 to TRBJ2-3; 10 bases match TRBD2. V dropped 1 base and J dropped 4; count of bases not matched to a gene: 5. This CDR3 region has 16 residues. Per the germline V gene, CDR1 is SEHNR and CDR2 is FQNEAQ (reference sequence). The CDR3 loop reads CASSLVGSGGPDTQYF. The CDR3 DNA is TGTGCCAGCAGCTTAGTAGGTAGCGGGGGGCCAGATACGCAGTATTTT.

V gene TRBV2 combines with J gene TRBJ2-1; tentative D call: TRBD1 (5 bases). V was shortened by 6 bases and J by 0 bases, with 15 bases between the two germline ends. From germline, CDR1 is SNHLY and CDR2 FYNNEI. The CDR3 totals 16 residues. This chain's CDR3 is CASRKDSVSSYNEQFF. The DNA of the CDR3 is TGTGCCAGCAGGAAAGACAGCGTAAGCTCCTACAATGAGCAGTTCTTC.

The chain carries TRBV19 and TRBJ2-6; maybe TRBD2 (5 bases). The CDR3 spans 14 residues. Germline CDR1 is LNHDA and CDR2 is SQIVND (reference sequence). V dropped 7 bases and J dropped 2 bases, with 9 bases sitting between them. CDR3 protein: CASNGGPGANVLTF. The CDR3 bases are TGTGCCAGTAACGGAGGTCCTGGGGCCAACGTCCTGACTTTC.

This clone was recorded a few times. This chain connects TRBV7-9 to TRBJ2-7; D might be TRBD1 or TRBD2, each matching 5 bases. The V end was cut by 11 bases, the J end by 4 bases, with 27 bases between. The CDR3 is made up of 16 amino acids. Germline V gene sequence: CDR1 SEHNR, CDR2 FQNEAQ (reference sequence). In DNA form, the CDR3 reads TGTGCCTGCTGCTTAGAGTCGGGGCCCCGACCTTACGAGCAGTACTTC. Protein sequence: CACCLESGPRPYEQYF.

This chain joins TRBV5-6 and TRBJ1-5; weak D call: TRBD1 (6 bases). The CDR3 contains 15 residues. V was clipped by 1 base and J by 2 bases, with 10 bases between them. Germline values: CDR1 SGHDT, CDR2 YYEEEE. CDR3 sequence: CASSLTGSGNQPQHF. The CDR3 DNA sequence: TGTGCCAGCAGCTTGACAGGGTCGGGCAATCAGCCCCAGCATTTT.

The chain links TRBV6-5 to TRBJ1-2; 9 bases line up with TRBD1. This CDR3 is built from 13 residues. Germline CDR1 is MNHEY and CDR2 is SVGAGI. V was pared by 6 bases and J by 5 bases, with 4 bases of the junction left unmatched. CDR3 amino acids: CASRDRGLYGYTF. The CDR3 DNA follows: TGTGCCAGCAGGGACAGGGGTTTATATGGCTACACCTTC.

Only a few counts were recorded for this clone. The chain is built from TRBV6-2 or TRBV6-3 and TRBJ2-1; D might be TRBD2 (6 bases). CDR3 size: 15 residues. The V end was cut by 6 bases, the J end by 3 bases, with 15 bases between. Germline lookup yields CDR1 MNHEY and CDR2 SVGEGT. CDR3 sequence (DNA): TGTGCCAGCAGCCAAACTAGCCCAATCTACAATGAGCAGTTCTTC. Translating it yields CASSQTSPIYNEQFF.

This clone was seen only a few times. V and J are TRBV4-1 and TRBJ2-1; D is perhaps TRBD2 (6 bases). Trimming took off 1 base at V and 5 bases at J, with 12 bases between the two ends. Germline V CDR1 and CDR2: MGHRA, YSYEKL. The CDR3 loop spans 15 amino acids. Here the CDR3 DNA reads TGCGCCAGCAGCCAAGCCTCGGGACTCGACAATGAGCAGTTCTTC. Translating it yields CASSQASGLDNEQFF.

The chain employs TRBV7-2 and TRBJ2-1; a weak D match, TRBD1 (6 bases). Trimming left V 3 bases short and J 5 bases short, with 14 bases between. From germline, CDR1 is SGHTA and CDR2 FQGNSA. The CDR3 has 15 amino acids. CDR3 nucleotide sequence: TGTGCCAGCAGCTTTTCCAGGGGTCGCAACAATGAGCAGTTCTTC. Protein: CASSFSRGRNNEQFF.

This clone appeared once. CDR3 protein: CASSDRGLPRYTF. CDR3 bases: TGTGCCAGCAGTGACAGGGGACTGCCCCGCTACACCTTC. The rearrangement joins TRBV27 to TRBJ1-2; 8 bases match TRBD1. The V gene end was trimmed by 5 bases and the J gene end by 9 bases; junction bases not matched to a gene: 8. Germline CDR1 MNHEY, CDR2 SMNVEV (reference sequence). The length of the CDR3 is 13 residues.

This rearrangement joins TRBV19 to TRBJ1-4; D remains ambiguous. CDR3 length: 14 amino acids. Germline-derived CDR1 and CDR2 are LNHDA and SQIVND (reference sequence). Deletions cut 4 bases from V and 8 bases from J, with 14 bases between. For the CDR3, the DNA is TGTGCCAGTAGTAAGGAACTCCATACCGAAAAACTGTTTTTT. The encoded protein is CASSKELHTEKLFF.

J is TRBJ2-7 and V is TRBV3-1 (or the pseudogene TRBV3-2), with TRBD2 matching 7 bases. After removal of 3 bases from V and 2 bases from J, the junction contained 7 bases not matched to a gene. Germline-derived CDR1 and CDR2 are LGHDT and YNNKEL (reference sequence). The CDR3 length is 15 residues. The chain's CDR3 is CASSQVSGNPYEQYF. The DNA of the CDR3 is TGTGCCAGCAGCCAGGTGAGCGGGAACCCCTACGAGCAGTACTTC.

The genes are TRBV5-1 and TRBJ1-5; D gene unclear. Trimming took 5 bases from V and 3 from J, leaving 9 bases between them. This CDR3 region has 13 residues. The germline V gene encodes CDR1 SGHRS and CDR2 YFSETQ. The CDR3 coding sequence is TGCGCCAGCAGTATCGGGGACAATCAGCCCCAGCATTTT. Its protein is CASSIGDNQPQHF.

The chain combines TRBV29-1 with TRBJ1-2; 7 positions agree with TRBD1. Germline V lookup: CDR1 SQVTM, CDR2 ANQGSEA. The J segment lost 7 bases and the V segment lost 5 bases, leaving 19 bases of the junction unmatched. The CDR3 loop spans 16 amino acids. Here the CDR3 reads CSVWGLTGYGVGGYTF. The CDR3 DNA follows: TGCAGCGTTTGGGGACTGACAGGGTATGGAGTAGGTGGCTACACCTTC.

V is TRBV20-1 and J is TRBJ2-1; perhaps TRBD2 as D (5 bases). Germline CDR1 is DFQATT and CDR2 is SNEGSKA (reference sequence). The CDR3 consists of 11 residues. V lost 3 bases, J lost 7 bases, and 7 bases lay in between. CDR3 protein: CSASRGNEQFF. The DNA for the CDR3 is TGCAGTGCTAGCCGGGGAAATGAGCAGTTCTTC.

The chain recombines TRBV5-1 with TRBJ1-4, with 8 bases lining up with TRBD1. J was trimmed by 6 bases and V by 3 bases; bases with no gene match: 4. CDR3 size: 14 residues. Germline V gene sequence: CDR1 SGHRS, CDR2 YFSETQ. This CDR3 reads CASSSGQGHEKLFF. Written as DNA, the CDR3 is TGCGCCAGCAGCTCTGGACAGGGACATGAAAAACTGTTTTTT.

The chain combines TRBV30 with TRBJ1-2; no clear D. The germline gives CDR1 GTSNPN, CDR2 SVGIG (reference sequence). There are 13 residues in the CDR3. V was trimmed by 2 bases and J by 2 bases, leaving 9 bases between them. This CDR3 is CAWSWAENYGYTF. CDR3 sequence (DNA): TGTGCCTGGAGTTGGGCGGAGAACTATGGCTACACCTTC. Based on the CDR3 plus reference TRBV30 and TRBJ1-2, the full variable domain is SQTIHQWPATLVQPVGSPLSLECTVEGTSNPNLYWYRQAAGRGLQLLFYSVGIGQISSEVPQNLSASRPQDRQFILSSKKLLLSDSGFYLCAWSWAENYGYTFGSGTRLTVV.

V usage is TRBV11-1 and J usage is TRBJ2-7; maybe TRBD1 (6 bases). Trimming took 1 base from V and 5 from J, leaving 18 bases between them. Per germline, CDR1 SGHAT and CDR2 FQDESV (reference sequence). The CDR3 sequence is 16 residues long. The CDR3 DNA reads as TGTGCCAGCAGCTTAGACGGCTACAGGGCCCCCCACGAGCAGTACTTC. It yields the protein CASSLDGYRAPHEQYF.